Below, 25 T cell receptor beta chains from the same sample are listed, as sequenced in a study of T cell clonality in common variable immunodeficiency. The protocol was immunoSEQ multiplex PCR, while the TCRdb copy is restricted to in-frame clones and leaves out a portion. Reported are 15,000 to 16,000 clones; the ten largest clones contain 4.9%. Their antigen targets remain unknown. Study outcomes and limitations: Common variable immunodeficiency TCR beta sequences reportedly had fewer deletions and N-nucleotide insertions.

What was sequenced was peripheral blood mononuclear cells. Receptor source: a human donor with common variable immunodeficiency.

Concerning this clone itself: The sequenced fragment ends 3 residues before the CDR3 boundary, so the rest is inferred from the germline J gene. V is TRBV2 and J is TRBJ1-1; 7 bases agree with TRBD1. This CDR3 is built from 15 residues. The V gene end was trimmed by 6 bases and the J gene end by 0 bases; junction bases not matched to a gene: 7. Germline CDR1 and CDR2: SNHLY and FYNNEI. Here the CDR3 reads CASRLGGQLNTEAFF. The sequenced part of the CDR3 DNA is TGTGCCAGCAGACTAGGGGGACAGTTGAACACTGAA.

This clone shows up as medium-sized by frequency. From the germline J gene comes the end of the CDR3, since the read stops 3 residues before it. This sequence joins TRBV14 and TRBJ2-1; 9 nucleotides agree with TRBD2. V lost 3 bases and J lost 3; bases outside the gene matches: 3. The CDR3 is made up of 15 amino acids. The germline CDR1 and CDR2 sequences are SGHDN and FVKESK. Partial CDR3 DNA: TGTGCCAGCAGCCAGGCGGGGGGGCACTACAATGAG. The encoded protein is CASSQAGGHYNE. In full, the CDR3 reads CASSQAGGHYNEQFF.

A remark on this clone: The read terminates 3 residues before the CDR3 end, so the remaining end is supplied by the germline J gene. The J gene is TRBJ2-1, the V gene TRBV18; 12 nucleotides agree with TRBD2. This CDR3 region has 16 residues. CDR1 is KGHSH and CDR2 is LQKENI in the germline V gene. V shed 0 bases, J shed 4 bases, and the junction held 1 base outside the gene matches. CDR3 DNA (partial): TGTGCCAGCTCACCACCGACTAGCGGGAGTTACAATGAG. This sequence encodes CASSPPTSGSYNE. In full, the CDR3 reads CASSPPTSGSYNEQFF. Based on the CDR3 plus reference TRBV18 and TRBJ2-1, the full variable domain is NAGVMQNPRHLVRRRGQEARLRCSPMKGHSHVYWYRQLPEEGLKFMVYLQKENIIDESGMPKERFSAEFPKEGPSILRIQQVVRGDSAAYFCASSPPTSGSYNEQFFGPGTRLTVL.

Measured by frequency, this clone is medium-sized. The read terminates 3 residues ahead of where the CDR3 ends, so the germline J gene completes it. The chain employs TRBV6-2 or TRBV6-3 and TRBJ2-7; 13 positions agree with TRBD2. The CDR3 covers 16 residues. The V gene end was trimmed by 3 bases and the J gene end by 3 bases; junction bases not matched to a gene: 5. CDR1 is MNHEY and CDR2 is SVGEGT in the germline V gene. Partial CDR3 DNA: TGTGCCAGCAGTTATTCCGGACTAGCGGGAGACTACGAG. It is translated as CASSYSGLAGDYE. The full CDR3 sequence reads CASSYSGLAGDYEQYF.

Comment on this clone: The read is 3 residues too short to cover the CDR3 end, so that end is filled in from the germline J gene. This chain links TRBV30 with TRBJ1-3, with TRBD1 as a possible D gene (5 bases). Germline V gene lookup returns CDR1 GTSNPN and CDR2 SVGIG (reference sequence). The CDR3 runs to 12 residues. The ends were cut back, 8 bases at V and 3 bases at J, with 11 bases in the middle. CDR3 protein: CAQGTNGNTIYF. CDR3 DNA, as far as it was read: TGTGCCCAAGGGACTAATGGAAACACC.

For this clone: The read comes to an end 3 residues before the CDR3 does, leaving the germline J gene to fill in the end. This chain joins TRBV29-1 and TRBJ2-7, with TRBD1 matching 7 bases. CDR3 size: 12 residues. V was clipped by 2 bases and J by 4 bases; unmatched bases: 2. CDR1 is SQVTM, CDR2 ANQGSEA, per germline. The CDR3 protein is CSVEYRGYEQYF. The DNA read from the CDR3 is TGCAGCGTTGAATACAGGGGATACGAG.

The DNA read from the CDR3 is TGTGCCTGGAGCCCGGGACAGGGGAATCAGCCC. Translation gives CAWSPGQGNQP. The whole CDR3 sequence reads CAWSPGQGNQPQHF. The chain links TRBV30 to TRBJ1-5; TRBD1 aligns across 10 bases. The sequenced fragment ends 3 residues before the CDR3 boundary, so the rest is inferred from the germline J gene. Germline V gene lookup returns CDR1 GTSNPN and CDR2 SVGIG (reference sequence). The CDR3 loop spans 14 amino acids. Trimming cost V 3 bases and J 4 bases; bases outside gene matches: 3.

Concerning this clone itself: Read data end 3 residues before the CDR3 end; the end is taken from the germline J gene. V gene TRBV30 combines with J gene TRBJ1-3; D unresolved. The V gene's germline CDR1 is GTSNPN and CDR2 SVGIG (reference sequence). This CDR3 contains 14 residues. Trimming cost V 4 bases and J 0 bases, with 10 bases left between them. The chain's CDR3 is CAWNQAFSGNTIYF. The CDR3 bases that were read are TGTGCCTGGAACCAGGCCTTCTCTGGAAACACC.

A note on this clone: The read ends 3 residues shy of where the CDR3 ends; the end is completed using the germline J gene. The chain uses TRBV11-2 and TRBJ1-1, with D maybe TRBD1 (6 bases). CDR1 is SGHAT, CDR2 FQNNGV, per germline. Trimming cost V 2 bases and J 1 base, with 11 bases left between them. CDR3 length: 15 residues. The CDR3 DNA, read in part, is TGTGCCAGCAGCTTACCGCAGGGGCCGAACACTGAA. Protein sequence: CASSLPQGPNTE. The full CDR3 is CASSLPQGPNTEAFF.

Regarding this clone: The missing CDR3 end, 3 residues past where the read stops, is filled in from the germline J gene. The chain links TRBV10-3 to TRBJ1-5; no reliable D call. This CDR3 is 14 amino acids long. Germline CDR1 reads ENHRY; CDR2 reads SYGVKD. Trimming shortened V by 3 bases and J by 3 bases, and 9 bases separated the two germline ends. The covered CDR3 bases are TGTGCCATCAGTGATCCAGGAATCAATCAGCCC. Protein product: CAISDPGINQP. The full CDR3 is CAISDPGINQPQHF.

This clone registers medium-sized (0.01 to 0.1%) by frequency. Partial CDR3 DNA: TGCAGTGCTAGAGATGAGCGGGGGGGCGCAGATACG. This sequence encodes CSARDERGGADT. The whole CDR3 reads CSARDERGGADTQYF. The rearrangement joins TRBV20-1 to TRBJ2-3; TRBD2 matches 10 bases. The sequenced fragment ends 3 residues before the CDR3 boundary, so the rest is inferred from the germline J gene. Germline CDR1 reads DFQATT; CDR2 reads SNEGSKA (reference sequence). Trimming removed 0 bases from V and 4 bases from J; junction bases left unmatched: 4. CDR3 size: 15 residues.

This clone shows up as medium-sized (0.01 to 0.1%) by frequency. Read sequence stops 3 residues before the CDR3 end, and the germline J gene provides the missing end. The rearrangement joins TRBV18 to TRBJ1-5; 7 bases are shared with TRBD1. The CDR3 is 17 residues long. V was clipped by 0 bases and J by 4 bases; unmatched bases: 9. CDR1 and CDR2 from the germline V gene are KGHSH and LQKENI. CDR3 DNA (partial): TGTGCCAGCTCACCACCGGTTAGAGGGGGCAGAAATCAGCCC. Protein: CASSPPVRGGRNQP. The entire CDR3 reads CASSPPVRGGRNQPQHF.

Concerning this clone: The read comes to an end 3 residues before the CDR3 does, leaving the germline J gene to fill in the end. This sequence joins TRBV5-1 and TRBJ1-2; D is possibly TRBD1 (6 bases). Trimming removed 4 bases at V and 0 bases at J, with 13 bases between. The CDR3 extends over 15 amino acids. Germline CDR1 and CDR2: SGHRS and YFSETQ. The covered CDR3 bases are TGCGCCAGCAGCCTCTCAGGGGCGACTAACTATGGC. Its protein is CASSLSGATNYG. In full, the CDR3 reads CASSLSGATNYGYTF. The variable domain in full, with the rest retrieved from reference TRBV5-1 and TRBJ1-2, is KAGVTQTPRYLIKTRGQQVTLSCSPISGHRSVSWYQQTPGQGLQFLFEYFSETQRNKGNFPGRFSGRQFSNSRSEMNVSTLELGDSALYLCASSLSGATNYGYTFGSGTRLTVV.

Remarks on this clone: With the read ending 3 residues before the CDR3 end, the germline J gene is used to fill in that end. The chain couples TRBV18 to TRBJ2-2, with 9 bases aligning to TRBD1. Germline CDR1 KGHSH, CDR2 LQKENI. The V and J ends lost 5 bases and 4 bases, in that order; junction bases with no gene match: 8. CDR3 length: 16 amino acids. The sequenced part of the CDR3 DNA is TGTGCCAGCTCAAGACGACAGGGGGACGCCACCGGGGAG. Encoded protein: CASSRRQGDATGE. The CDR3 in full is CASSRRQGDATGELFF.

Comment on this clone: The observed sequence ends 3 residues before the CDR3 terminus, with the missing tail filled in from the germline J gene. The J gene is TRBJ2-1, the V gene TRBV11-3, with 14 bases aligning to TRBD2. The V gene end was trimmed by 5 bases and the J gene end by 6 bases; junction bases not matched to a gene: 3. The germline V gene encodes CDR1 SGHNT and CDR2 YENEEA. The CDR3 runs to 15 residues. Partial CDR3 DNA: TGTGCCAGCAGCCCAGGACTAGCGGGAGGCAATGAG. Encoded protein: CASSPGLAGGNE. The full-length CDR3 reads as CASSPGLAGGNEQFF.

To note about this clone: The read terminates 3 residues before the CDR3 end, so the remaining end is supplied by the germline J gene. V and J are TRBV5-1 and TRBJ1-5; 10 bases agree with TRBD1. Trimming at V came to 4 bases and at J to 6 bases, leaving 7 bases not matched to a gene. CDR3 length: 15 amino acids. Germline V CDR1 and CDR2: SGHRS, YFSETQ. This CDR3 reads CASSEGTGAGQPQHF. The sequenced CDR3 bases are TGCGCCAGCAGCGAGGGGACAGGGGCAGGTCAGCCC. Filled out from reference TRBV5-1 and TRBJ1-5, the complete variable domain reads KAGVTQTPRYLIKTRGQQVTLSCSPISGHRSVSWYQQTPGQGLQFLFEYFSETQRNKGNFPGRFSGRQFSNSRSEMNVSTLELGDSALYLCASSEGTGAGQPQHFGDGTRLSIL.

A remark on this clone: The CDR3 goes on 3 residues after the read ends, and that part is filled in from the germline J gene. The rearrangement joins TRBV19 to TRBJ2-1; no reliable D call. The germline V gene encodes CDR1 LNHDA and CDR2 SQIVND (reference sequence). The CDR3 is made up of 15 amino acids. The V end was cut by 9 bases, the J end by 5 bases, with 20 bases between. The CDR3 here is CARTHLLPRHNEQFF. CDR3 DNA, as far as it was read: TGTGCCAGGACCCATCTACTACCTCGCCACAATGAG.

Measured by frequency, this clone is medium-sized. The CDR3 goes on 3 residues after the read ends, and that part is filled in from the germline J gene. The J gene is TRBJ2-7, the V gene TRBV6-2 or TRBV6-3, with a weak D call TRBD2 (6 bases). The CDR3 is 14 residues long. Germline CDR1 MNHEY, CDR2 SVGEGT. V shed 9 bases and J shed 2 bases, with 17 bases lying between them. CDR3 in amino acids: CASKYSGNAYEQYF. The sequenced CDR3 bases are TGTGCCAGTAAATATAGCGGAAATGCCTACGAG.

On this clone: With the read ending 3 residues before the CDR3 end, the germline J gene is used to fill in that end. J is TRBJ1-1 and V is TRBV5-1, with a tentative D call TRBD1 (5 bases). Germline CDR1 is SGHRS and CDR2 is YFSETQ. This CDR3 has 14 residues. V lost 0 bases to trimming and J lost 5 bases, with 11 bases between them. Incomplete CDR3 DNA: TGCGCCAGCAGCTTGGCCGGAGGGGAGACTGAA. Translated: CASSLAGGETE. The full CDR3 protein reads CASSLAGGETEAFF.

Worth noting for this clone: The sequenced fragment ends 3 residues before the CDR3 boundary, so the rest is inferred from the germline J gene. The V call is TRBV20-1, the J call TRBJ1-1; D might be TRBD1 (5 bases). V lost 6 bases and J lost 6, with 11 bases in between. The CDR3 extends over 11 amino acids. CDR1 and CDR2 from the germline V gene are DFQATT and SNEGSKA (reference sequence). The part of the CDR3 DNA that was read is TGCAGTGCACCGCAGGGTGCTGAA. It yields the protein CSAPQGAE. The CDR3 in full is CSAPQGAEAFF.

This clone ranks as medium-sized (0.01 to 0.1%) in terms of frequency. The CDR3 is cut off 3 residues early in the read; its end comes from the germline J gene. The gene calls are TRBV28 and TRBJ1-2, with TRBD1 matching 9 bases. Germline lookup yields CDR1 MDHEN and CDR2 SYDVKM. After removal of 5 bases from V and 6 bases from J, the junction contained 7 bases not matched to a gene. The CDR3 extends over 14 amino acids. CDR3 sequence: CASSRTGGADGYTF. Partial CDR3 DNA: TGTGCCAGCAGTCGAACAGGGGGCGCGGATGGC.

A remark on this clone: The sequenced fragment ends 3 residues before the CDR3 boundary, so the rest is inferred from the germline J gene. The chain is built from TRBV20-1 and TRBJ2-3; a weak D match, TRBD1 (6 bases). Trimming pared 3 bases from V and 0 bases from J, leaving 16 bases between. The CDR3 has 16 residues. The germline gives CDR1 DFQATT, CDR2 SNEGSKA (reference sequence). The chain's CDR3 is CSARGMDSKSTDTQYF. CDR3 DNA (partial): TGCAGTGCTAGGGGGATGGACAGTAAGAGCACAGATACG.

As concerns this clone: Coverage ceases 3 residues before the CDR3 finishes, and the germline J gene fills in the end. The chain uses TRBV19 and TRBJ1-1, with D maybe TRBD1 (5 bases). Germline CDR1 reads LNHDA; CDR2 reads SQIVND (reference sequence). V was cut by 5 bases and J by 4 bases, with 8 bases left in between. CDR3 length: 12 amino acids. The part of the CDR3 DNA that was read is TGTGCCAGTAGTGCCGGGGGCACTGAA. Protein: CASSAGGTE. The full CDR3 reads CASSAGGTEAFF.

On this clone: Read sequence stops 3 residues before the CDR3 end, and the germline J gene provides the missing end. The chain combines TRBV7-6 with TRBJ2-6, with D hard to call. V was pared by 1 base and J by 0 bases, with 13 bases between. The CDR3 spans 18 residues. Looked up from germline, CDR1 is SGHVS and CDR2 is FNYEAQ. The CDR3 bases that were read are TGTGCCAGCAGCTTAGATCCAGCGCGGCTCTCTGGGGCCAACGTC. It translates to CASSLDPARLSGANV. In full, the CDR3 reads CASSLDPARLSGANVLTF.

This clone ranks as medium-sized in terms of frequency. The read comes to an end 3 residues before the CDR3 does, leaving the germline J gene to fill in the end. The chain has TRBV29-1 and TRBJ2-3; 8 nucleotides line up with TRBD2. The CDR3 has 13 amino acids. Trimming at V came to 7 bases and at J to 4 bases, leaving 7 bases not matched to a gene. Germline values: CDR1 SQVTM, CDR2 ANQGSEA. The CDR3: CSAGGGQADTQYF. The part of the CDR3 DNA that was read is TGCAGCGCGGGAGGGGGTCAGGCAGATACG.